This T cell receptor beta chain was sequenced in a study of blood T cell repertoires in COVID-19. Study details: The origin of the acute and convalescent COVID-19 samples was the United States, Italy and Spain. PBMCs, B-cell-depleted T cells, or T cells provided the cDNA or gDNA that made up the material.

The CDR3 has 16 amino acids. After removal of 1 base from V and 6 bases from J, the junction contained 5 bases not matched to a gene. Germline V gene data show CDR1 as LNHNV and CDR2 as YYDKDF (reference sequence). Per the original data handling: Quantification of nucleated cells was approximated via reference gene primer amplification. The repertoire was sequenced with immunoSEQ multiplex PCR; TCRdb's copy has only in-frame clones and lacks some. That table furnishes V, J and clone size, whereas the DNA furnished D and trimming. The data show fewer than 70,000 clones, roughly 79% seen once. The sequencing sample was made of peripheral blood. The chain joins TRBV15 to TRBJ2-7, with 14 bases fitting TRBD2. This sequence was found in a human donor in a cohort sampled during active COVID-19. The DNA for the CDR3 is TGTGCCACCAGCAGAGGGGAAGGACTAGCGGGAGGCGAGCAGTACTTC. Amino acid sequence: CATSRGEGLAGGEQYF.